Below, 25 T cell receptor beta chains from the same sample are listed, as sequenced in a study of early T cells in non-severe SARS-CoV-2 infection. A single record per CDR3 protein comes from TCRdb applying MiXCR to the 5' RACE reads. In the table there are fewer than 55,000 distinct CDR3 sequences, about 4% of which are singletons. Sequencing was carried out using whole blood. The receptors derive from an adult who was a healthcare worker with PCR-confirmed SARS-CoV-2 infection or an uninfected control (not recorded which).

This clonotype was found many times. This chain joins TRBV13 and TRBJ2-1; D possibly uses TRBD1 or TRBD2 (5 bases each). This CDR3 has 16 residues. V was shortened by 3 bases and J by 7 bases, with 19 bases between the two germline ends. Germline V lookup: CDR1 PRHDT, CDR2 FYEKMQ (reference sequence). This CDR3 reads CASSLDSGAKKNEQFF. The CDR3 DNA reads TGTGCCAGCAGCTTGGATTCCGGGGCAAAAAAAAATGAGCAGTTCTTC.

V and J are TRBV2 and TRBJ2-5; 8 bases fit TRBD1. The V segment lost 1 base and the J segment 2 bases; nucleotides outside the gene matches: 6. The CDR3 sequence is 16 residues long. Looked up from germline, CDR1 is SNHLY and CDR2 is FYNNEI. The CDR3 region is CASSEETGALQETQYF. The DNA of the CDR3 is TGTGCCAGCAGTGAAGAGACAGGGGCTTTACAAGAGACCCAGTACTTC.

Ten or more counts support this clonotype. The chain couples TRBV12-3 or TRBV12-4 to TRBJ1-2; D is uncertain. Trimming left V 4 bases short and J 7 bases short, with 10 bases between. There are 12 residues in the CDR3. CDR3 nucleotides: TGTGCCAGCAGTTCATATTCGCGTGGCTACACCTTC. It specifies CASSSYSRGYTF.

This clonotype showed up many times. J is TRBJ1-5 and V is TRBV7-9; D is unresolved. This CDR3 comprises 12 residues. V shed 1 base and J shed 5 bases, with 3 bases lying between them. Germline loops: CDR1 SEHNR, CDR2 FQNEAQ (reference sequence). The CDR3 protein is CASSLDYQPQHF. CDR3 coding DNA: TGTGCCAGCAGCTTAGATTATCAGCCCCAGCATTTT.

The CDR3 coding sequence is TGTGCCAGCAGCCAGACCTTCCGGACAGGGAGGGATCAGCCCCAGCATTTT. Amino acids: CASSQTFRTGRDQPQHF. The J gene is TRBJ1-5, the V gene TRBV6-1; 8 bases are a match to TRBD1. After removal of 6 bases from V and 5 bases from J, the junction contained 15 bases not matched to a gene. The CDR3 covers 17 residues. Germline-derived CDR1 and CDR2 are MNHNS and SASEGT.

This clonotype was recorded many times. The chain joins TRBV2 to TRBJ1-2, with 8 positions matching TRBD1. J lost 3 bases, V lost 6 bases, and 9 bases had no gene match. The CDR3 covers 15 residues. From germline, CDR1 is SNHLY and CDR2 FYNNEI. The CDR3 bases are TGTGCCAGCAGGTCCCAGGGGGCGCGAGACTATGGCTACACCTTC. Amino acids: CASRSQGARDYGYTF. Looking up the rest from reference TRBV2 and TRBJ1-2 gives the full variable domain: EPEVTQTPSHQVTQMGQEVILRCVPISNHLYFYWYRQILGQKVEFLVSFYNNEISEKSEIFDDQFSVERPDGSNFTLKIRSTKLEDSAMYFCASRSQGARDYGYTFGSGTRLTVV.

This clonotype was found many times. The DNA for the CDR3 is TGTGCCAGCAGACACCGGGGGTTATCCCCAGATACGCAGTATTTT. As protein: CASRHRGLSPDTQYF. The chain employs TRBV6-6 and TRBJ2-3, with D maybe TRBD2 (6 bases). Germline CDR1 is MNHNY and CDR2 is SVGAGI (reference sequence). With 6 bases removed from V and 4 bases from J, the gap between germline ends came to 17 bases. This CDR3 spans 15 amino acids.

Many counts were recorded for this clonotype. The V call is TRBV30, the J call TRBJ2-1; a possible D gene is TRBD2 (5 bases). The CDR3 consists of 19 residues. V was trimmed by 0 bases and J by 6 bases, leaving 27 bases between them. From germline, CDR1 is GTSNPN and CDR2 SVGIG (reference sequence). CDR3 amino acids: CAWSVLLAPTASTLNEQFF. As DNA, the CDR3 is TGTGCCTGGAGTGTACTTCTAGCACCCACGGCTTCGACCCTCAATGAGCAGTTCTTC.

This clonotype showed up many times. V and J are TRBV5-1 and TRBJ1-5; perhaps TRBD1 as D (6 bases). The ends were cut back, 8 bases at V and 7 bases at J, with 16 bases in the middle. Germline lookup yields CDR1 SGHRS and CDR2 YFSETQ. The CDR3 has 13 amino acids. CDR3 amino acids: CASSRDIRQPQHF. CDR3 DNA: TGCGCCAGTAGCCGGGACATTCGGCAGCCCCAGCATTTT.

This clonotype was counted at least ten times. The chain joins TRBV11-2 to TRBJ2-5; no definite D call. V lost 5 bases, J lost 2 bases, and 12 bases lay in between. From germline, CDR1 is SGHAT and CDR2 FQNNGV. The CDR3 is made up of 14 amino acids. CDR3 DNA: TGTGCCAGCAGCCCTTTCGCGACTCAAGAGACCCAGTACTTC. Its protein is CASSPFATQETQYF.

Ten or more counts support this clonotype. The chain carries TRBV25-1 and TRBJ1-1, with D maybe TRBD1 (5 bases). The CDR3 is 12 residues long. Between the trimmed V and J ends, which lost 4 bases and 4 bases, there was a span of 7 bases. The germline V gene has CDR1 MGHDK and CDR2 SYGVNS. The CDR3 DNA reads TGTGCCAGCAGTGGCGGGGGCACTGAAGCTTTCTTT. Its translation: CASSGGGTEAFF.

This clonotype has only a few counts. The chain joins TRBV12-3 or TRBV12-4 to TRBJ2-2, with D uncertain. The CDR3 sequence is 13 residues long. With 0 bases removed from V and 6 bases from J, the gap between germline ends came to 5 bases. The chain's CDR3 is CASSLADAGELFF. Written as DNA, the CDR3 is TGTGCCAGCAGTTTAGCCGACGCCGGGGAGCTGTTTTTT.

This clonotype was recorded at least ten times. The rearrangement uses TRBV7-9 and TRBJ2-3; 12 bases match TRBD2. CDR1 SEHNR and CDR2 FQNEAQ come from the germline V gene (reference sequence). The CDR3 has 15 amino acids. V trimming: 8 bases; J trimming: 5 bases; junction bases outside the gene matches: 8. The CDR3 coding sequence is TGTGCCAGCGCTAGGACTAGCGGGATGAGAGATACGCAGTATTTT. Translated: CASARTSGMRDTQYF.

This clonotype was detected many times. The chain links TRBV6-1 to TRBJ1-6, with TRBD1 identical over 7 bases. The germline V gene encodes CDR1 MNHNS and CDR2 SASEGT. The junction had 6 bases not matched to a gene; V was cut back by 2 bases and J by 2 bases. The CDR3 is 17 residues long. The CDR3 nucleotides read TGTGCCAGCAGTGAAAGGGGGCCGGTAACCTATAATTCACCCCTCCACTTT. Translating gives CASSERGPVTYNSPLHF.

This clonotype was recorded at least ten times. This rearrangement joins TRBV6-5 to TRBJ1-5; D ambiguous. This CDR3 region has 13 residues. Germline V gene sequence: CDR1 MNHEY, CDR2 SVGAGI. Trimming left V 0 bases short and J 5 bases short, with 5 bases between. DNA for the CDR3: TGTGCCAGCAGTTACTCTCCGGATCAGCCCCAGCATTTT. Amino acid sequence: CASSYSPDQPQHF.

In this sample, this clonotype turned up many times. This sequence joins TRBV20-1 and TRBJ2-3; no definite D call. V was pared by 3 bases and J by 1 base, with 5 bases between. CDR3 length equals 12 residues. Germline assignment: CDR1 DFQATT and CDR2 SNEGSKA (reference sequence). The DNA for the CDR3 is TGCAGTGCTAGCGCGGGCACAGATACGCAGTATTTT. It is translated as CSASAGTDTQYF.

This clonotype was detected many times. The CDR3 here is CASSLGLPAAGTYEQYF. DNA for the CDR3: TGCGCCAGCAGCTTGGGTTTACCTGCCGCGGGGACCTACGAGCAGTACTTC. The V and J genes are TRBV5-1 and TRBJ2-7, with D tentatively TRBD2 (6 bases). This CDR3 has 17 residues. V was pared by 0 bases and J by 2 bases, with 18 bases between. Germline lookup yields CDR1 SGHRS and CDR2 YFSETQ.

This clonotype has a handful of counts. The chain combines TRBV4-1 with TRBJ2-1, with a tentative D call TRBD2 (6 bases). CDR1 is MGHRA and CDR2 is YSYEKL in the germline V gene. V lost 1 base, J lost 13 bases, and 23 bases lay in between. This CDR3 is built from 16 residues. Here the CDR3 reads CASSQVLGITGLLQFF. For the CDR3, the DNA is TGCGCCAGCAGCCAAGTCCTGGGGATTACAGGACTATTACAGTTCTTC.

This clonotype came up many times. The chain carries TRBV7-9 and TRBJ2-2, with 12 nucleotides matching TRBD1. The germline gives CDR1 SEHNR, CDR2 FQNEAQ (reference sequence). CDR3 size: 18 residues. The trim removed 5 bases at V and 2 bases at J, leaving 9 bases unmatched. CDR3 in DNA: TGTGCCAGCAGCCAAGGGACAGGGGGCGCCGGAAACACCGGGGAGCTGTTTTTT. As protein: CASSQGTGGAGNTGELFF.

This clonotype has ten or more counts. The rearrangement links TRBV7-6 to TRBJ2-2; possibly TRBD1 or TRBD2 for D (6 bases each). Deletions cut 4 bases from V and 3 bases from J, with 18 bases between. The CDR3 is 17 amino acids. CDR1 is SGHVS and CDR2 is FNYEAQ in the germline V gene. The CDR3 DNA sequence: TGTGCCAGCAGCTCCCCGGCGGCGGGACAAGACACCGGGGAGCTGTTTTTT. As protein: CASSSPAAGQDTGELFF.

This clonotype has ten or more counts. The chain combines TRBV2 with TRBJ2-1; 9 positions agree with TRBD2. The ends lost 2 bases at V and 4 bases at J; junction bases unmatched: 3. This CDR3 has 15 residues. Per the germline V gene, CDR1 is SNHLY and CDR2 is FYNNEI. CDR3 DNA sequence: TGTGCCAGCAGTGAACGACTAGCGGAGTACAATGAGCAGTTCTTC. Translation: CASSERLAEYNEQFF.

In this sample, this clonotype turned up many times. This sequence joins TRBV29-1 and TRBJ1-1, with a tentative D call TRBD1 (6 bases). The CDR3 runs 12 residues. CDR1 and CDR2 from the germline V gene are SQVTM and ANQGSEA. V lost 5 bases, J lost 4 bases, and 11 bases lay in between. The CDR3 spells CSVHREGTEAFF. The CDR3 DNA reads as TGCAGCGTTCACAGGGAGGGCACTGAAGCTTTCTTT.

The rearrangement joins TRBV4-1 to TRBJ1-1, with D hard to call. Looked up from germline, CDR1 is MGHRA and CDR2 is YSYEKL. Trimming stripped 3 bases from V and 9 bases from J, with 17 bases between. The CDR3 length is 14 residues. Here the CDR3 reads CASSHPPGVQKAFF. The CDR3 region has the DNA TGCGCCAGCAGCCATCCTCCCGGGGTCCAAAAAGCTTTCTTT.

J is TRBJ2-2 and V is TRBV10-1, with unresolved D. The CDR3 loop spans 14 amino acids. Germline CDR1 reads WNHNN; CDR2 reads SYGVQD (reference sequence). Trimming removed 3 bases at V and 4 bases at J, with 9 bases between. The CDR3 nucleotides are TGCGCCAGCAGTGAAATTGCGGCCACCGGGGAGCTGTTTTTT. It codes for CASSEIAATGELFF.

This clonotype showed up many times. V gene TRBV7-6 combines with J gene TRBJ2-3; 8 bases line up with TRBD2. Germline CDR1 is SGHVS and CDR2 is FNYEAQ. CDR3 length equals 15 residues. After removal of 8 bases from V and 0 bases from J, the junction contained 7 bases not matched to a gene. The CDR3 DNA sequence: TGTGCCAGCGGCCCTTTAGCGGGGAGCACAGATACGCAGTATTTT. Protein: CASGPLAGSTDTQYF.